The rows below give T cell receptor beta chains drawn from one sample of a study of cytomegalovirus exposure and HLA in healthy donors. Sequencing was performed with immunoSEQ multiplex PCR; in TCRdb, only in-frame clones are kept and a portion is missing. The data show 150,000 to 200,000 clones, roughly 81% seen once. Sample: PBMCs. The source of these receptors is a young man in good health and CMV-seropositive. Both conserved end residues are part of each CDR3. A D gene is named only where the DNA matches it firmly. Expanded clones get a size class; other rows say once, few or many, or leave the size out.

v_gene,j_gene,abundance,d_gene,CDR3aa,CDR3nt
TRBV7-2,TRBJ2-3,NA,NA,CASSLLRGSTDTQYF,TGTGCCAGCAGCCTGTTAAGGGGGAGCACAGATACGCAGTATTTT
TRBV29-1,TRBJ2-1,NA,TRBD2,CSVDRLAGAEQFF,TGCAGCGTTGACAGACTAGCGGGAGCTGAGCAGTTCTTC
TRBV25-1,TRBJ1-5,NA,TRBD1,CASSEFFPGQSCNQPQHF,TGTGCCAGCAGTGAATTTTTTCCGGGACAGTCTTGCAATCAGCCCCAGCATTTT
TRBV7-2,TRBJ1-3,NA,TRBD1,CASSTRQGTTIYF,TGTGCCAGCAGCACCCGACAGGGTACGACCATATATTTT
TRBV7-2,TRBJ1-2,NA,NA,CASSQAGASNYGYTF,TGTGCCAGCAGCCAAGCGGGGGCGTCGAACTATGGCTACACCTTC
TRBV19,TRBJ1-4,NA,NA,CASYPVGGIGEKLFF,TGTGCCAGTTACCCCGTCGGGGGGATAGGGGAAAAACTGTTTTTT
TRBV19,TRBJ2-3,once,TRBD2,CASSRAGGVTDTQYF,TGTGCCAGTAGCAGAGCGGGAGGTGTCACAGATACGCAGTATTTT
TRBV18,TRBJ1-1,NA,NA,CASSPLTAMNTEAFF,TGTGCCAGCTCACCCCTGACAGCCATGAACACTGAAGCTTTCTTT
TRBV7-6,TRBJ2-3,NA,NA,CASSLGGSGTTDTQYF,TGTGCCAGCAGCTTAGGGGGTAGCGGAACCACAGATACGCAGTATTTT
TRBV19,TRBJ2-1,NA,TRBD2,CASSTGTSGRAYNEQFF,TGTGCCAGTAGTACCGGGACTAGCGGGAGGGCCTACAATGAGCAGTTCTTC
TRBV10-2,TRBJ2-1,NA,TRBD2,CASSESGLAGGPSYNEQFF,TGCGCCAGCAGTGAAAGCGGACTAGCGGGAGGGCCGTCCTACAATGAGCAGTTCTTC
TRBV6-1,TRBJ1-6,NA,TRBD1,CASSDEQGSPLHF,TGTGCCAGCAGTGATGAACAGGGGTCACCCCTCCACTTT
TRBV5-1,TRBJ2-1,NA,TRBD2,CASSSTSDSYNEQFF,TGCGCCAGCAGCTCAACTAGCGATTCCTACAATGAGCAGTTCTTC
TRBV19,TRBJ2-4,NA,NA,CASEGGEFAKNIQYF,TGTGCCAGCGAAGGAGGGGAGTTCGCCAAAAACATTCAGTACTTC
TRBV7-2,TRBJ2-3,NA,TRBD2,CASKTMGGGDTQYF,TGTGCCAGCAAGACCATGGGGGGGGGAGATACGCAGTATTTT
TRBV19,TRBJ1-1,once,NA,CASSPWPAGNTEAFF,TGTGCCAGTAGTCCCTGGCCGGCAGGGAACACTGAAGCTTTCTTT
TRBV27,TRBJ1-5,NA,NA,CASSLITGQPQHF,TGTGCCAGCAGTTTAATCACAGGTCAGCCCCAGCATTTT
TRBV15,TRBJ1-2,NA,TRBD1,CATSRRETGDYGYTF,TGTGCCACCAGCAGGAGGGAGACAGGGGACTATGGCTACACCTTC
TRBV19,TRBJ2-4,NA,TRBD2,CASRASGSNIQYF,TGTGCCAGTAGGGCCAGCGGGAGCAACATTCAGTACTTC
TRBV19,TRBJ1-5,NA,NA,CASSITLIGDQPQHF,TGTGCCAGTAGTATAACCCTAATCGGGGATCAGCCCCAGCATTTT
TRBV6-5,TRBJ2-3,NA,TRBD2,CASSLLAPTDTQYF,TGTGCCAGCAGTCTACTAGCGCCGACCGATACGCAGTATTTT
TRBV27,TRBJ2-5,NA,TRBD1,CASSLTGGETQYF,TGTGCCAGCAGTCTAACAGGGGGAGAGACCCAGTACTTC
TRBV19,TRBJ2-6,NA,NA,CASSIGFGEGANVLTF,TGTGCCAGTAGTATAGGTTTCGGGGAGGGGGCCAACGTCCTGACTTTC
TRBV5-1,TRBJ2-5,once,NA,CASSLGPEGGSTQYF,TGCGCCAGCAGCTTGGGACCCGAGGGGGGGTCGACCCAGTACTTC
TRBV28,TRBJ2-1,NA,NA,CASSLPGVNEQFF,TGTGCCAGCAGTTTGCCAGGGGTCAATGAGCAGTTCTTC
TRBV4-3,TRBJ2-1,few,NA,CASSQDQQGVSYNEQFF,TGCGCCAGCAGCCAAGACCAACAGGGAGTCTCCTACAATGAGCAGTTCTTC
TRBV5-5,TRBJ1-1,few,TRBD1,CASSSGGGTEAFF,TGTGCCAGCAGCTCAGGGGGCGGGACTGAAGCTTTCTTT
TRBV5-4,TRBJ2-3,NA,TRBD2,CASSSTSGWTDTQYF,TGTGCCAGCAGCTCGACTAGCGGGTGGACAGATACGCAGTATTTT
TRBV6-1,TRBJ1-2,once,NA,CASSERTAFNYGYTF,TGTGCCAGCAGTGAGAGGACAGCCTTTAACTATGGCTACACCTTC
TRBV19,TRBJ2-7,NA,TRBD2,CASSPGTSYEQYF,TGTGCCAGTAGTCCCGGGACTAGCTACGAGCAGTACTTC
TRBV19,TRBJ1-4,few,NA,CASSPWGWGEKLFF,TGTGCCAGTAGTCCCTGGGGCTGGGGTGAAAAACTGTTTTTT
TRBV12-5,TRBJ1-4,NA,NA,CASGLAGDEKLFF,TGTGCTAGTGGTTTGGCAGGGGATGAAAAACTGTTTTTT
TRBV5-8,TRBJ2-5,NA,TRBD1,CASSLRDSRAQETQYF,TGTGCCAGCAGCTTGCGGGACAGTCGGGCTCAAGAGACCCAGTACTTC
TRBV28,TRBJ2-1,NA,TRBD2,CASSSSSGGYNEQFF,TGTGCCAGCAGTTCCTCTAGCGGGGGATACAATGAGCAGTTCTTC
TRBV7-9,TRBJ2-2,once,NA,CSSSPLGADTGELFF,TGTTCCAGCAGCCCCCTTGGGGCGGACACCGGGGAGCTGTTTTTT
TRBV6-5,TRBJ1-5,NA,NA,CASSYPGQPQHF,TGTGCCAGCAGTTACCCCGGTCAGCCCCAGCATTTT
TRBV5-4,TRBJ2-7,NA,TRBD1,CASSSVGQGVYEQYF,TGTGCCAGCAGCTCGGTCGGACAGGGGGTTTACGAGCAGTACTTC
TRBV5-1,TRBJ1-1,NA,NA,CASSFPGRGVSAFF,TGCGCCAGCAGCTTTCCCGGCAGGGGAGTAAGCGCTTTCTTT
TRBV7-3,TRBJ2-1,once,NA,CASSPTTYNEQFF,TGTGCCAGCAGTCCGACTACCTACAATGAGCAGTTCTTC
TRBV4-2,TRBJ2-2,NA,TRBD2,CASSTRLAGGSRTGELFF,TGTGCCAGCAGCACCCGACTAGCGGGAGGGAGTCGAACCGGGGAGCTGTTTTTT
TRBV15,TRBJ2-5,NA,NA,CATSRVWRDQETQYF,TGTGCCACCAGCAGAGTTTGGCGGGACCAAGAGACCCAGTACTTC
TRBV5-1,TRBJ2-5,NA,NA,CASRPQTGLGETQYF,TGCGCCAGCAGGCCCCAAACAGGGCTGGGAGAGACCCAGTACTTC